There are a few counts of the clone carrying this TCR beta chain. Its antigen is not known. This CDR3 comprises 12 residues. V lost 4 bases, J lost 6 bases, and 10 bases lay in between. Germline V gives CDR1 LGHDT, CDR2 YNNKEL (reference sequence). TCRdb recomputed calls from the reads with MiXCR, one row per CDR3 protein. Here the sample spans roughly 990,000 distinct CDR3 sequences, around 30% being singletons. The record originates from a study of T cell repertoires in cytomegalovirus infection. Study information: Indicated by public TCR beta signatures were CMV infection and matching HLA type.

Overall study findings and caveats: The ex vivo response showed dominance by HLA-C-restricted CMV-specific TCR beta clonotypes.

V is TRBV3-1 and J is TRBJ2-7; D is possibly TRBD1 (7 bases). This specimen consisted of cultured CD8+ T cells from PBMCs, obtained from culture after CMV antigen stimulation. This TCR derives from a human donor in good health (CMV status not recorded). Some clones in this sample may be carry-over from other donors' samples. The CDR3 reads CASSRGTAEQYF. DNA for the CDR3: TGTGCCAGCAGCCGCGGGACAGCCGAGCAGTACTTC.